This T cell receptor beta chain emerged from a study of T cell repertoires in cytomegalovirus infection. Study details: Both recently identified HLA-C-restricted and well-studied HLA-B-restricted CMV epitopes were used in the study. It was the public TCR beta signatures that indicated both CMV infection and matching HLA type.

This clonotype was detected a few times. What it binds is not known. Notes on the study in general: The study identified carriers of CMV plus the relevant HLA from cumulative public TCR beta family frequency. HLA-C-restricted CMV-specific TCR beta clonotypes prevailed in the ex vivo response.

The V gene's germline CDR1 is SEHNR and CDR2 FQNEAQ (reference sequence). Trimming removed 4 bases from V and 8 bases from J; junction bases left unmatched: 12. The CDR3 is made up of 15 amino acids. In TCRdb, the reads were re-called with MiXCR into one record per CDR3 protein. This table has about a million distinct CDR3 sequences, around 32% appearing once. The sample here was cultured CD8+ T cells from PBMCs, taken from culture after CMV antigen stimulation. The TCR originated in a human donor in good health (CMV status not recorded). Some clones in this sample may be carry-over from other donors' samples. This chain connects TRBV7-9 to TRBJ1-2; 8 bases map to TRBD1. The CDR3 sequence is CASSSRDRRFGGYTF. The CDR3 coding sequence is TGTGCCAGCAGCTCGAGGGACAGGAGGTTCGGCGGCTACACCTTC.